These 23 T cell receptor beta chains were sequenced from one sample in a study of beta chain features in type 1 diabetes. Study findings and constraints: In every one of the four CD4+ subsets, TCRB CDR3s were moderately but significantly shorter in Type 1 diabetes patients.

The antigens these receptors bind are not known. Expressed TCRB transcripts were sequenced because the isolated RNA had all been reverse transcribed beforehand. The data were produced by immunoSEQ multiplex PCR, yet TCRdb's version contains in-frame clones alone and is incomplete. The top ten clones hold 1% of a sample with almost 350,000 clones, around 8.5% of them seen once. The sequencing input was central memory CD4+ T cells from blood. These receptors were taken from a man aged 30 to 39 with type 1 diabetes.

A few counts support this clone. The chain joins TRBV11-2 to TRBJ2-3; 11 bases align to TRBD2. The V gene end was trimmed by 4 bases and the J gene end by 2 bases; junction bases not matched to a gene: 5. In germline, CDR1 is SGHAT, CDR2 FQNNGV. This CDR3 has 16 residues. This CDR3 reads CASSSRLAGFTDTQYF. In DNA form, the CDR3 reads TGTGCCAGCAGCTCCAGACTAGCGGGGTTCACAGATACGCAGTATTTT.

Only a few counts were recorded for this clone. This chain's CDR3 is CASSLRFGGSREQYF. The CDR3 region has the DNA TGTGCCAGCAGCCTACGGTTTGGCGGCTCGCGGGAGCAGTACTTC. The J gene is TRBJ2-7, the V gene TRBV5-6; no reliable D call. CDR3 length: 15 residues. Germline V CDR1 and CDR2: SGHDT, YYEEEE. V shed 4 bases and J shed 7 bases, with 21 bases lying between them.

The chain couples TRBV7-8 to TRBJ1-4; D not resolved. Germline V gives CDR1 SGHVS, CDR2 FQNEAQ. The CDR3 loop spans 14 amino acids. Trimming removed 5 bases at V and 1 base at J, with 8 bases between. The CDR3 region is CASSRGRTNEKLFF. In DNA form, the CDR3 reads TGTGCCAGCAGCAGAGGTAGAACTAATGAAAAACTGTTTTTT.

CDR3 residues: CASIVPGNEKLFF. In nucleotides, the CDR3 is TGTGCCAGCATCGTTCCTGGCAATGAAAAACTGTTTTTT. The chain employs TRBV6-5 and TRBJ1-4; no reliable D call. The V gene's germline CDR1 is MNHEY and CDR2 SVGAGI. There are 13 residues in the CDR3. V dropped 7 bases and J dropped 5 bases, with 11 bases sitting between them.

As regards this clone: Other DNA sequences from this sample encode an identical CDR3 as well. The CDR3 protein is CSAGSYEQYF. In nucleotides, the CDR3 is TGCAGTGCTGGTTCCTACGAGCAGTACTTC. The rearrangement links TRBV20-1 to TRBJ2-7, with D uncertain. CDR3 length: 10 amino acids. Trimming removed 5 bases at V and 1 base at J, with 3 bases between. Germline assignment: CDR1 DFQATT and CDR2 SNEGSKA (reference sequence).

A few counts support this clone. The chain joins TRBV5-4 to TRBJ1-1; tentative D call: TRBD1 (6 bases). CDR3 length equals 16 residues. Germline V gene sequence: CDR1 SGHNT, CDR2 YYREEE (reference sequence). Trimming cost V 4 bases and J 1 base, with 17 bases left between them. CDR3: CASSVTGGRGNTEAFF. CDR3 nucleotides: TGTGCCAGCAGCGTGACCGGGGGGCGCGGGAACACTGAAGCTTTCTTT.

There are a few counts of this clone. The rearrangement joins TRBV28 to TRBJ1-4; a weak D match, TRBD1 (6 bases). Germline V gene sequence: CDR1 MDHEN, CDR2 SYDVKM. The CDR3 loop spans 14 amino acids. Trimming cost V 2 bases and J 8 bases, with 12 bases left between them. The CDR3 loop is CASSLKQGREKLFF. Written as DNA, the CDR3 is TGTGCCAGCAGTTTAAAGCAGGGGAGGGAAAAACTGTTTTTT.

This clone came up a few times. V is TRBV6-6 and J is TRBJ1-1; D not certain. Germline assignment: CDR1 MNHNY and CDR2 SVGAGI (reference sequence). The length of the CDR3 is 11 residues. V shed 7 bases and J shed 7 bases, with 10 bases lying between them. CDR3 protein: CASNLQREAFF. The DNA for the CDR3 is TGTGCCAGCAACTTACAACGTGAAGCTTTCTTT.

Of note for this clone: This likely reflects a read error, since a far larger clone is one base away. The CDR3 loop reads CASSLGAGANVLTF. The CDR3 DNA reads as TGTGCCAGCAGCTTAGGCGCTGGGGCCAACGTCCTGACTTTC. The chain joins TRBV7-2 to TRBJ2-6; D ambiguous. The germline V gene has CDR1 SGHTA and CDR2 FQGNSA. CDR3 size: 14 residues. V lost 1 base and J 2 bases, leaving 3 bases between the germline ends.

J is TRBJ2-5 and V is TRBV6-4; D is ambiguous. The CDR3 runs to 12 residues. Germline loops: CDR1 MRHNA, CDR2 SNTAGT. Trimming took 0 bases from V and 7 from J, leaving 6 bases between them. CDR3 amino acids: CASSDSSGTQYF. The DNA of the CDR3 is TGTGCCAGCAGTGACTCGAGTGGGACCCAGTACTTC.

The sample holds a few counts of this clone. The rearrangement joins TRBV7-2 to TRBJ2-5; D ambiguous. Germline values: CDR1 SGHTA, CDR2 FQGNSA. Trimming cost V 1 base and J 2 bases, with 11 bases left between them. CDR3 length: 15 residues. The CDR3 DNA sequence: TGTGCCAGCAGCTTAGGGGGTATGGGTCAAGAGACCCAGTACTTC. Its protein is CASSLGGMGQETQYF.

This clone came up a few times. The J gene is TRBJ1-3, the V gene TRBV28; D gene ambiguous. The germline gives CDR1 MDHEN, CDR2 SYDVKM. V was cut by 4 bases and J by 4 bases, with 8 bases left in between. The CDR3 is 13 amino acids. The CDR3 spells CASSYRVGNTIYF. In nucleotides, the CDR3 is TGTGCCAGCAGTTATCGGGTCGGAAACACCATATATTTT.

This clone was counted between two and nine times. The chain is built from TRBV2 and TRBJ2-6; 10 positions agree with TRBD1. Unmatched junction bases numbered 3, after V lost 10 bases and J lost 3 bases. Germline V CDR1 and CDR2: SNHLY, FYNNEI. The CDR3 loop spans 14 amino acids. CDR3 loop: CATGTGDGANVLTF. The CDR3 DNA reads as TGTGCCACCGGGACAGGGGATGGGGCCAACGTCCTGACTTTC.

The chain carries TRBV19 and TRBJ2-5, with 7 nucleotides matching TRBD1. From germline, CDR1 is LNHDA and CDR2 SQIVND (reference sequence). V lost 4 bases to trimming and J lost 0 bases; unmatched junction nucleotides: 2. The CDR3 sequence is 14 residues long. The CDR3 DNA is TGTGCCAGTAGTAACAGGGGTAACCAAGAGACCCAGTACTTC. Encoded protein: CASSNRGNQETQYF.

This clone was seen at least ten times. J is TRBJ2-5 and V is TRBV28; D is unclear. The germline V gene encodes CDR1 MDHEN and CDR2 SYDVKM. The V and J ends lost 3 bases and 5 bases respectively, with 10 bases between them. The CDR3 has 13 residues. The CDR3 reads CASSFGPQETQYF. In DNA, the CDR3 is TGTGCCAGCAGTTTCGGCCCCCAGGAGACCCAGTACTTC.

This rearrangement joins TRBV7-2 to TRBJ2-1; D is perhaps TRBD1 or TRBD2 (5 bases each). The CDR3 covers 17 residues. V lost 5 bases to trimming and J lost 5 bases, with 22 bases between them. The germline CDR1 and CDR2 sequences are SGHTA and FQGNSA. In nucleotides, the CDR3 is TGTGCCAGCAGCGCCCCCACCTTGGGGATGGGGGACAATGAGCAGTTCTTC. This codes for CASSAPTLGMGDNEQFF. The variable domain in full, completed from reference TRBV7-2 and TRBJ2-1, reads GAGVSQSPSNKVTEKGKDVELRCDPISGHTALYWYRQSLGQGLEFLIYFQGNSAPDKSGLPSDRFSAERTGGSVSTLTIQRTQQEDSAVYLCASSAPTLGMGDNEQFFGPGTRLTVL.

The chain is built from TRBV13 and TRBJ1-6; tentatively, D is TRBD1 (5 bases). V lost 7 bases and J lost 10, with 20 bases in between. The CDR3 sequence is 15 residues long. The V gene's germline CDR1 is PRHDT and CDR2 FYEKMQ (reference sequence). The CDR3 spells CASNSADKMGSPLHF. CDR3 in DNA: TGTGCCAGCAACAGCGCGGACAAGATGGGCTCACCCCTCCACTTT.

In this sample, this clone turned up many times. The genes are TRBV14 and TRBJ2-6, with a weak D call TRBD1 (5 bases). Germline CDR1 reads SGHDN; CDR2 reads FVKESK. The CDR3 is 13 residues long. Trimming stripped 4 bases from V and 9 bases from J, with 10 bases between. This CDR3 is CASSPGYGNVLTF. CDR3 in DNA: TGTGCCAGCAGCCCAGGGTATGGCAACGTCCTGACTTTC.

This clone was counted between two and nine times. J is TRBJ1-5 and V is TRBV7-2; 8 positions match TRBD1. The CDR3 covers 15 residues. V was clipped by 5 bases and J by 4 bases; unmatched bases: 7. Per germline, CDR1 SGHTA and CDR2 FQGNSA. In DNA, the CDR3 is TGTGCCAGCAGCCAGGGTGACAGGGGTAATCAGCCCCAGCATTTT. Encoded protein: CASSQGDRGNQPQHF.

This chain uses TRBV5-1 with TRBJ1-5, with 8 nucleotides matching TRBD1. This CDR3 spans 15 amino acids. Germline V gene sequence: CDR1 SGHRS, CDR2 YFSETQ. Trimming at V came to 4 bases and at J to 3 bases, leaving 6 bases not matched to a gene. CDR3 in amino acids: CASSPSTGVNQPQHF. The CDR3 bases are TGCGCCAGCAGCCCGTCGACAGGGGTCAATCAGCCCCAGCATTTT. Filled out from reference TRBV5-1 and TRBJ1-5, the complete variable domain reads KAGVTQTPRYLIKTRGQQVTLSCSPISGHRSVSWYQQTPGQGLQFLFEYFSETQRNKGNFPGRFSGRQFSNSRSEMNVSTLELGDSALYLCASSPSTGVNQPQHFGDGTRLSIL.

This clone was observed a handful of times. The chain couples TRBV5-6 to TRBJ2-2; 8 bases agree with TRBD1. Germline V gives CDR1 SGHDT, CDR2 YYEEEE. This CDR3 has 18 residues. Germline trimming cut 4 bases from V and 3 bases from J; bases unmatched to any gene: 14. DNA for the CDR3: TGTGCCAGCAGCCCCTCAGCCTCGGACAGGGAGTACACCGGGGAGCTGTTTTTT. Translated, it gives CASSPSASDREYTGELFF.

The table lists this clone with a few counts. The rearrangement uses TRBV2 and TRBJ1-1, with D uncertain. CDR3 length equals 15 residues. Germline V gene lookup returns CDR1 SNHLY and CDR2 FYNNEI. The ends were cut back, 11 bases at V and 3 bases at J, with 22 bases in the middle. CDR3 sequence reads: CAGTGPIITYTEAFF. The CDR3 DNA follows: TGTGCCGGAACTGGACCCATTATTACGTACACTGAAGCTTTCTTT.

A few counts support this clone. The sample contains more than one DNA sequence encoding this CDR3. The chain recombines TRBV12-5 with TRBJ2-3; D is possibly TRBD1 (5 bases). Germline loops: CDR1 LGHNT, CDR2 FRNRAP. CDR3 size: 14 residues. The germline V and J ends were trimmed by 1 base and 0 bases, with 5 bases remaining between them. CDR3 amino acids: CASGLGQSTDTQYF. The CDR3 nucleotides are TGTGCTAGTGGTTTGGGACAGAGCACAGATACGCAGTATTTT.